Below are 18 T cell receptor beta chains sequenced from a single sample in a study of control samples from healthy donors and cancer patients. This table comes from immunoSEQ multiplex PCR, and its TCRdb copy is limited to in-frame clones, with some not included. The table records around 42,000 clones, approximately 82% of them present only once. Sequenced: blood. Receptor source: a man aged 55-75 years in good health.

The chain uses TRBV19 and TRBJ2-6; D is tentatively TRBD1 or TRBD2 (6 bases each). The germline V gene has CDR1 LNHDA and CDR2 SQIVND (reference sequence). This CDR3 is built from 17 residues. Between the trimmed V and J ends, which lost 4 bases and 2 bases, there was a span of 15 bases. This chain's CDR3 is CASSTRGLSAGANVLTF. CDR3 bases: TGTGCCAGTAGTACCCGGGGGCTTTCGGCTGGGGCCAACGTCCTGACTTTC.

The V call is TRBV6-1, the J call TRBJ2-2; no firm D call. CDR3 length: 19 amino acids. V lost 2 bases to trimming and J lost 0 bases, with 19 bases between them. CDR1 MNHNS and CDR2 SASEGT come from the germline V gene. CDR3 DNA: TGTGCCAGCAGTGAACTGGTCAGGTCGTATCGTTCGAACACCGGGGAGCTGTTTTTT. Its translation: CASSELVRSYRSNTGELFF.

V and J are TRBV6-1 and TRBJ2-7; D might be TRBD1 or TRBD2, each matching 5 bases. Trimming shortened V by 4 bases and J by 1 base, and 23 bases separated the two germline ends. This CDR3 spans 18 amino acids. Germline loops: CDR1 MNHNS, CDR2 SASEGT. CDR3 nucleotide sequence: TGTGCCAGCAGTGTAAGTCTGCCGGGACCCTTACGGTCCTACGAGCAGTACTTC. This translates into CASSVSLPGPLRSYEQYF.

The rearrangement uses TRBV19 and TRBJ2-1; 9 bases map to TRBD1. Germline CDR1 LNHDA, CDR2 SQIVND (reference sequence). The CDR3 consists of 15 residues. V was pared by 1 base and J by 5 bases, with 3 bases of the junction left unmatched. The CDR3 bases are TGTGCCAGTAGTATAGGACAGGGGGTCCACAATGAGCAGTTCTTC. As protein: CASSIGQGVHNEQFF.

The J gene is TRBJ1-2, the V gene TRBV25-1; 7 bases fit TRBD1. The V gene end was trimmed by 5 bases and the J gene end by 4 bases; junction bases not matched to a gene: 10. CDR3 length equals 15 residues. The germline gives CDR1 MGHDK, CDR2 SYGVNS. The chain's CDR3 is CASSLGGQAGYGYTF. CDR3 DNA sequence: TGTGCCAGCAGTCTTGGTGGACAGGCCGGCTATGGCTACACCTTC.

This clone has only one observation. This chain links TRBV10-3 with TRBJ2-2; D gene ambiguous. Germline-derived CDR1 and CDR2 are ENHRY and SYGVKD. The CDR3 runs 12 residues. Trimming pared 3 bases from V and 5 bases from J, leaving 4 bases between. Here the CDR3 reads CAISDWTGELFF. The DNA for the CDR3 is TGTGCCATCAGTGATTGGACCGGGGAGCTGTTTTTT.

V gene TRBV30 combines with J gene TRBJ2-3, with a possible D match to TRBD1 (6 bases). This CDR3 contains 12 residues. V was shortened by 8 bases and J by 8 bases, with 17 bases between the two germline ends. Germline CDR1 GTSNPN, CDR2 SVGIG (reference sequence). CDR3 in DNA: TGTGCCGGGGGCCTACAGGGTGCTACGCAGTATTTT. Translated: CAGGLQGATQYF.

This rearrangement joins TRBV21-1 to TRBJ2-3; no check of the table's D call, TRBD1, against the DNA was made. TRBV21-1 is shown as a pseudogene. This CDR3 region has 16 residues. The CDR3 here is CASSKDRDRSTDTQYF. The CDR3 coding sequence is TGTGCCAGCAGCAAAGATCGGGACAGGAGCACAGATACGCAGTATTTT.

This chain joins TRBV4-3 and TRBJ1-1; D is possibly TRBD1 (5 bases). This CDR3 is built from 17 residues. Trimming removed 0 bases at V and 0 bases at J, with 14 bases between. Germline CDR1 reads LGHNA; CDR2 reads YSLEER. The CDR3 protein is CASSQDRGGGMNTEAFF. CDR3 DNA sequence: TGCGCCAGCAGCCAAGATCGGGGGGGAGGGATGAACACTGAAGCTTTCTTT.

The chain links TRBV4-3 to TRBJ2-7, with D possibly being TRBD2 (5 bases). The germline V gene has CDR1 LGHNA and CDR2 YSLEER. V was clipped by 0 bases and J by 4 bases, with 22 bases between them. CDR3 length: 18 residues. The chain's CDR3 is CASSQDWAGKGVKYEQYF. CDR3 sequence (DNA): TGCGCCAGCAGCCAAGATTGGGCAGGAAAGGGAGTGAAGTACGAGCAGTACTTC.

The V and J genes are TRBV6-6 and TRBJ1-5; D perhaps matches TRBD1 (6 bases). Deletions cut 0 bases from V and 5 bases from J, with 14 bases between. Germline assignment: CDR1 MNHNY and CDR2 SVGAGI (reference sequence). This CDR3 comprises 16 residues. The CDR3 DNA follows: TGTGCCAGCAGTTACTCGGGGGGGGCAACGGATCAGCCCCAGCATTTT. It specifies CASSYSGGATDQPQHF.

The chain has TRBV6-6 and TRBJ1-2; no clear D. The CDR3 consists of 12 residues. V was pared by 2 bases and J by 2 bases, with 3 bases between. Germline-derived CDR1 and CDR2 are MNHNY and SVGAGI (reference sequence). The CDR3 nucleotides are TGTGCCAGCAGTTACAGGAACTATGGCTACACCTTC. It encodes CASSYRNYGYTF.

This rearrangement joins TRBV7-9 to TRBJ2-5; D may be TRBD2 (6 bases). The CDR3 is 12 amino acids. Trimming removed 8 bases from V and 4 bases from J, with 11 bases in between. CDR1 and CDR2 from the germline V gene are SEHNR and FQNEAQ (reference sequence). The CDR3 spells CASSGGGETQYF. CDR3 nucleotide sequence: TGTGCCAGCTCTGGGGGAGGAGAGACCCAGTACTTC. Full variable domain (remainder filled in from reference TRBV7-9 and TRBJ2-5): DTGVSQNPRHKITKRGQNVTFRCDPISEHNRLYWYRQTLGQGPEFLTYFQNEAQLEKSRLLSDRFSAERPKGSFSTLEIQRTEQGDSAMYLCASSGGGETQYFGPGTRLLVL.

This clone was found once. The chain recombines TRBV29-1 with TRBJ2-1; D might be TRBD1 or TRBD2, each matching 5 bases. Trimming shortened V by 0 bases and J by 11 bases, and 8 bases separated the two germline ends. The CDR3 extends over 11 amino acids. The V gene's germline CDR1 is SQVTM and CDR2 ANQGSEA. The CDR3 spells CSVEDRGQQFF. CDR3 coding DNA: TGCAGCGTTGAAGACCGGGGACAGCAGTTCTTC.

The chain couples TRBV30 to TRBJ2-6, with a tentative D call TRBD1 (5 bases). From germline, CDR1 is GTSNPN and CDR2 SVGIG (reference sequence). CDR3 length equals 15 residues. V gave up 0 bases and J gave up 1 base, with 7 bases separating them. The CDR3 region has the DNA TGTGCCTGGAGTGTAAAGGGGTCTGGGGCCAACGTCCTGACTTTC. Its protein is CAWSVKGSGANVLTF.

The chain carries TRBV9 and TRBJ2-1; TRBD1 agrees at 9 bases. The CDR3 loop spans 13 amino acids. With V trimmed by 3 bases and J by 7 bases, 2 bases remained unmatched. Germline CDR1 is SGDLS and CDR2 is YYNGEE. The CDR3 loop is CASSEGTGNEQFF. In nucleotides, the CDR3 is TGTGCCAGCAGCGAGGGGACAGGGAATGAGCAGTTCTTC.

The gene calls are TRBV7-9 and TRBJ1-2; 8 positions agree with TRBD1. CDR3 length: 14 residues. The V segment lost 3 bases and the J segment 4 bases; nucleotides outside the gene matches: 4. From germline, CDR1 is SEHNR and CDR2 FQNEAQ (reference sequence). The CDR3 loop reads CASSFGQGSYGYTF. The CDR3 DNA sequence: TGTGCCAGCAGCTTTGGACAGGGAAGCTATGGCTACACCTTC.

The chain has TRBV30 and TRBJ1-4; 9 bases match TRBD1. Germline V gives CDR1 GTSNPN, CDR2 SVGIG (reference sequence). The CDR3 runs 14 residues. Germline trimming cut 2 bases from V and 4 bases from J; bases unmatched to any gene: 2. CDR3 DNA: TGTGCCTGGAGTAGGGGACAGGGTAATGAAAAACTGTTTTTT. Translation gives CAWSRGQGNEKLFF.